This T cell receptor (beta chain) originates from a study of blood T cells in healthy people across ages. Study-level findings and limits: Donor CMV status, an unknown factor, possibly confounded changes in expanded clonotypes.

The authors ran a second PCR of roughly 6 to 11 cycles using a sample-barcoded 5' primer and a J-beta primer mix. One entry per CDR3 protein, called by TCRdb with MiXCR from the 5' RACE reads. Seen here are 1.5 million or so distinct CDR3 sequences, roughly 43% observed once, and the top ten hold roughly 3.7%. Unmatched junction bases numbered 5, after V lost 0 bases and J lost 0 bases. The V gene's germline CDR1 is SEHNR and CDR2 FQNEAQ (reference sequence). The CDR3 is made up of 17 amino acids. This clonotype was detected only once. Antigen: not known. The source of this sequence is a woman younger than 30 in good health. V usage is TRBV7-9 and J usage is TRBJ1-5; 7 bases map to TRBD1. Sequencing input: blood. DNA of the CDR3: TGTGCCAGCAGCTTAGCGTTGGGGACAGCTAGCAATCAGCCCCAGCATTTT. Its translation is CASSLALGTASNQPQHF.